This TCR beta chain was recorded in a study of blood T cell repertoires in COVID-19. Per the authors' pipeline: Quantification of nucleated cells was approximated via reference gene primer amplification. The repertoire was sequenced with immunoSEQ multiplex PCR; TCRdb's copy has only in-frame clones and lacks some. Clone size and V and J calls were adopted from that table, with D and trimming inferred from the DNA. This table has about 220,000 clones, roughly four fifths appearing once. Per germline, CDR1 MNHEY and CDR2 SMNVEV (reference sequence). CDR3 size: 14 residues. Trimming shortened V by 2 bases and J by 2 bases, and 10 bases separated the two germline ends. Everyone who took part was 18 to 89 years old, and they came from 24 US areas.

This clonotype was sampled from a man aged 35-49 years who had recovered from COVID-19. The V call is TRBV27, the J call TRBJ2-7; weak D call: TRBD2 (6 bases). The source material was PBMCs or T cells enriched from blood (not recorded which). The CDR3 loop reads CASSLKAGTYEQYF. In DNA form, the CDR3 reads TGTGCCAGCAGTTTAAAGGCGGGAACCTACGAGCAGTACTTC.